A single sample is the source of the 15 T cell receptor beta chains below, sequenced in a study of PD-1 blockade in mismatch repair-deficient tumors. TCRdb's table, derived via immunoSEQ multiplex PCR, lists solely in-frame clones and lacks some. Of some 97,000 clones listed, 82% are singletons. The starting material was peripheral blood, obtained roughly 35 weeks after starting pembrolizumab. The origin of the receptors is an adult with mismatch repair-deficient cancer.

The chain is built from TRBV28 and TRBJ2-3; D call uncertain. Germline-derived CDR1 and CDR2 are MDHEN and SYDVKM. The CDR3 runs to 13 residues. The ends were cut back, 2 bases at V and 4 bases at J, with 7 bases in the middle. The CDR3 DNA is TGTGCCAGCAGTTTAAGGAAGCCAGATACGCAGTATTTT. Translating it yields CASSLRKPDTQYF. The whole variable domain, filled in from reference TRBV28 and TRBJ2-3, reads DVKVTQSSRYLVKRTGEKVFLECVQDMDHENMFWYRQDPGLGLRLIYFSYDVKMKEKGDIPEGYSVSREKKERFSLILESASTNQTSMYLCASSLRKPDTQYFGPGTRLTVL.

The V call is TRBV7-9, the J call TRBJ1-1; 7 bases align to TRBD1. The CDR3 has 15 amino acids. The V and J ends lost 5 bases and 1 base, in that order; junction bases with no gene match: 7. Germline values: CDR1 SEHNR, CDR2 FQNEAQ (reference sequence). The CDR3 DNA follows: TGTGCCAGCAGCACCCACAGGGGAGCGAACACTGAAGCTTTCTTT. Translated, it gives CASSTHRGANTEAFF.

The rearrangement links TRBV5-4 to TRBJ1-4, with D tentatively TRBD1 (5 bases). Germline CDR1 reads SGHNT; CDR2 reads YYREEE (reference sequence). The CDR3 covers 13 residues. Trimming pared 1 base from V and 6 bases from J, leaving 7 bases between. In DNA, the CDR3 is TGTGCCAGCAGCTTGCAGGGAGATGAAAAACTGTTTTTT. Translated, it gives CASSLQGDEKLFF.

Only one count was recorded for this clone. The DNA for the CDR3 is TGTGCCAGCAGAGAAACAGGGGGTACGAACAATGAGCAGTTCTTC. It codes for CASRETGGTNNEQFF. The rearrangement uses TRBV6-1 and TRBJ2-1; 8 positions match TRBD1. This CDR3 is 15 amino acids long. Trimming at V came to 6 bases and at J to 5 bases, leaving 9 bases not matched to a gene. Germline lookup yields CDR1 MNHNS and CDR2 SASEGT.

This chain links TRBV14 with TRBJ1-4, with 8 bases identical to TRBD1. The CDR3 length is 14 residues. V shed 5 bases and J 8 bases; nucleotides not matched to a gene: 7. Germline CDR1 SGHDN, CDR2 FVKESK. CDR3 in DNA: TGTGCCAGCAGCAGGACAGGGCCCGGCGAAAAACTGTTTTTT. Amino acid sequence: CASSRTGPGEKLFF. Using reference TRBV14 and TRBJ1-4 for the parts outside the CDR3, the full variable domain is EAGVTQFPSHSVIEKGQTVTLRCDPISGHDNLYWYRRVMGKEIKFLLHFVKESKQDESGMPNNRFLAERTGGTYSTLKVQPAELEDSGVYFCASSRTGPGEKLFFGSGTQLSVL.

The genes are TRBV5-1 and TRBJ2-7; maybe TRBD2 (5 bases). The CDR3 has 14 amino acids. Germline loops: CDR1 SGHRS, CDR2 YFSETQ. V was clipped by 0 bases and J by 2 bases, with 9 bases between them. CDR3 loop: CASSLEADTYEQYF. CDR3 in DNA: TGCGCCAGCAGCTTGGAAGCGGATACCTACGAGCAGTACTTC.

This clone showed up just a few times. The chain is built from TRBV9 and TRBJ1-2, with D maybe TRBD1 (6 bases). The germline V gene encodes CDR1 SGDLS and CDR2 YYNGEE. V was pared by 3 bases and J by 2 bases, with 17 bases between. The CDR3 is 16 residues long. The CDR3 reads CASSADFRGENYGYTF. As DNA, the CDR3 is TGTGCCAGCAGCGCCGACTTCAGGGGAGAAAACTATGGCTACACCTTC.

V usage is TRBV9 and J usage is TRBJ2-2, with 9 bases aligning to TRBD2. This CDR3 contains 15 residues. The ends lost 0 bases at V and 5 bases at J; junction bases unmatched: 2. Germline values: CDR1 SGDLS, CDR2 YYNGEE. CDR3 protein: CASSVVAGVTGELFF. The CDR3 region has the DNA TGTGCCAGCAGCGTAGTAGCGGGAGTAACCGGGGAGCTGTTTTTT. Filled out from reference TRBV9 and TRBJ2-2, the complete variable domain reads DSGVTQTPKHLITATGQRVTLRCSPRSGDLSVYWYQQSLDQGLQFLIQYYNGEERAKGNILERFSAQQFPDLHSELNLSSLELGDSALYFCASSVVAGVTGELFFGEGSRLTVL.

The V gene is TRBV2, the J gene TRBJ2-7; 7 nucleotides match TRBD2. Germline values: CDR1 SNHLY, CDR2 FYNNEI. The CDR3 totals 15 residues. J lost 4 bases, V lost 6 bases, and 12 bases had no gene match. CDR3 protein: CASSQRGGSAYEQYF. The CDR3 DNA reads as TGTGCCAGCAGCCAGAGGGGCGGGAGTGCATACGAGCAGTACTTC.

In its sample, this clone was seen a few times. The gene calls are TRBV5-1 and TRBJ1-1; maybe TRBD1 (5 bases). The V gene lost 4 bases and the J gene lost 6 bases, with 16 bases spanning the gap. The CDR3 has 14 residues. Germline assignment: CDR1 SGHRS and CDR2 YFSETQ. The CDR3 spells CASSPFGTQAEAFF. CDR3 nucleotide sequence: TGCGCCAGCAGCCCTTTTGGGACGCAGGCTGAAGCTTTCTTT.

This clone was seen ten or more times. The chain joins TRBV19 to TRBJ2-3; the D is unclear. The length of the CDR3 is 13 residues. Per germline, CDR1 LNHDA and CDR2 SQIVND (reference sequence). V shed 7 bases and J shed 8 bases, with 16 bases lying between them. For the CDR3, the DNA is TGTGCCAGTACCGACCCCAACCTCGGTACGCAGTATTTT. Protein sequence: CASTDPNLGTQYF.

The V gene is TRBV6-5, the J gene TRBJ1-2; D is unclear. The germline V gene has CDR1 MNHEY and CDR2 SVGAGI. CDR3 length: 14 residues. Trimming removed 0 bases at V and 6 bases at J, with 11 bases between. In DNA form, the CDR3 reads TGTGCCAGCAGTTACTCGGGGTGGACGGATGGCTACACCTTC. Amino acid sequence: CASSYSGWTDGYTF.

The chain recombines TRBV19 with TRBJ2-5; D possibly uses TRBD1 or TRBD2 (5 bases each). The V and J ends lost 5 bases and 4 bases respectively, with 17 bases between them. The CDR3 is made up of 15 amino acids. Germline-derived CDR1 and CDR2 are LNHDA and SQIVND (reference sequence). The CDR3 bases are TGTGCCAGTAGTCGAGGGGTCTCTTTACTAGAGACCCAGTACTTC. This codes for CASSRGVSLLETQYF.

The chain has TRBV5-4 and TRBJ2-7; 7 bases align to TRBD2. With V trimmed by 3 bases and J by 3 bases, 9 bases remained unmatched. This CDR3 has 15 residues. The germline gives CDR1 SGHNT, CDR2 YYREEE (reference sequence). CDR3 sequence (DNA): TGTGCCAGCAGCTCAGTAGGACTAGGGCGCTACGAGCAGTACTTC. This gives the protein CASSSVGLGRYEQYF.

The chain carries TRBV5-6 and TRBJ1-3; TRBD1 matches at 9 bases. CDR3 length: 16 residues. Losses at the gene ends were 2 bases for V and 0 bases for J; bases not matched to a gene: 3. Germline V gene sequence: CDR1 SGHDT, CDR2 YYEEEE. Here the CDR3 DNA reads TGTGCCAGCAGCTTAACACAGGGGGCCTCTGGAAACACCATATATTTT. Translating it yields CASSLTQGASGNTIYF. The variable domain in full, with the rest retrieved from reference TRBV5-6 and TRBJ1-3, is DAGVTQSPTHLIKTRGQQVTLRCSPKSGHDTVSWYQQALGQGPQFIFQYYEEEERQRGNFPDRFSGHQFPNYSSELNVNALLLGDSALYLCASSLTQGASGNTIYFGEGSWLTVV.